This TCR beta chain comes out of a study of blood T cell repertoires in COVID-19. Turning to the study itself: The samples span acute and convalescent COVID-19 from the United States, Italy and Spain. Sample material is recorded as cDNA or gDNA derived from T cells, B-cell-depleted T cells, or PBMCs.

This CDR3 is 16 amino acids long. Per germline, CDR1 SEHNR and CDR2 FQNEAQ (reference sequence). J gave up 0 bases and V 4 bases, and 6 bases lay outside the gene matches. Under the authors' procedure: Amplification with reference gene primers provided the estimates of nucleated cell counts. Produced via immunoSEQ multiplex PCR; TCRdb's table is partial and in-frame only. D and trimming were read from the DNA, whereas the V and J calls and clone size are those reported in that table. The sample consists of 100,000 to 150,000 clones, around four fifths of them appearing once. This clonotype was obtained from a man aged 40-50 years with active or convalescent COVID-19. This chain links TRBV7-9 with TRBJ2-1; TRBD1 agrees at 7 bases. Source material: peripheral blood. The CDR3 spells CASSSTGVSSYNEQFF. As DNA, the CDR3 is TGTGCCAGCAGCTCAACAGGGGTAAGCTCCTACAATGAGCAGTTCTTC.